This TCR beta chain was recovered during a study of blood T cell repertoires in COVID-19. On the study more broadly: Samples of COVID-19 (acute and convalescent) were obtained from the United States, Italy and Spain.

Participants reported their clinical history, and cohort assignment relied on those reports. The V gene lost 4 bases and the J gene lost 3 bases, with 12 bases spanning the gap. The CDR3 consists of 14 residues. The germline V gene encodes CDR1 LGHDT and CDR2 YNNKEL (reference sequence). In the original processing: Nucleated cell counts were estimated from reference gene primer amplification. Using immunoSEQ multiplex PCR, the repertoire was profiled, and TCRdb retains in-frame clones only, with some absent. V, J and clone size derive from that table, while D and trimming were established from the DNA sequence. The data contain 150,000 to 200,000 clones, about 88% of them singletons.

The chain recombines TRBV3-1 (or the pseudogene TRBV3-2) with TRBJ1-1; no clear D. The clonotype originates from a young woman who had recovered from COVID-19. Sequencing was performed on PBMCs or T cells enriched from blood (not recorded which). The CDR3 here is CASSPAGVYTEAFF. CDR3 sequence (DNA): TGTGCCAGCAGCCCCGCCGGGGTCTACACTGAAGCTTTCTTT.